This TCR beta chain was sequenced during a study of CD8 T cells in Susac syndrome. This CDR3 is built from 15 residues. V dropped 1 base and J dropped 3 bases, with 10 bases sitting between them. After extraction with the RNeasy kit, about 0.45 to 1 ug of the RNA was reverse transcribed using random hexamers. MiXCR was run by TCRdb on the immunoSEQ multiplex PCR reads, yielding one entry per CDR3 protein. The repertoire holds about 29,000 distinct CDR3 sequences, with about 95% as singletons. This sequence originates from a human donor in good health. The sequencing input was CD8+ T cells from PBMCs. The gene calls are TRBV12-3 or TRBV12-4 and TRBJ2-1, with a tentative D call TRBD1 (6 bases). CDR3 protein: CASSLGGQFYNEQFF. In nucleotides, the CDR3 is TGTGCCAGCAGTTTAGGGGGACAATTCTACAATGAGCAGTTCTTC.